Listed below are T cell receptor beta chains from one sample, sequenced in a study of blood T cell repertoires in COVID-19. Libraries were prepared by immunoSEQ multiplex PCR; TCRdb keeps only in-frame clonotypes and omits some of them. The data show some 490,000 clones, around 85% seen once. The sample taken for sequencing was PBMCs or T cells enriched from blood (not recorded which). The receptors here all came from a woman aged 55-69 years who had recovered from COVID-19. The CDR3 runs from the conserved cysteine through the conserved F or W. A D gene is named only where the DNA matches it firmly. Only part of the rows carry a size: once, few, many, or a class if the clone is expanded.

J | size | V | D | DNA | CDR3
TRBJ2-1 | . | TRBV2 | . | TGTGCCGGGGCAGCCGGTTTTGAGCAGTTCTTC | CAGAAGFEQFF
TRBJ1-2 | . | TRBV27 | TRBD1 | TGTGCCAGCAGTTCCGGGACAGGGGGCTTCTCCTACACCTTC | CASSSGTGGFSYTF
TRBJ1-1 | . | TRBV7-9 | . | TGTGCCAGCAGCTTCGCGGGCAGGACTGAAGCTTTCTTT | CASSFAGRTEAFF
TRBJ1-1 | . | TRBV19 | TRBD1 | TGTGCCAGTAGTACCTCATACAGGGGGCCCACTGAAGCTTTCTTT | CASSTSYRGPTEAFF
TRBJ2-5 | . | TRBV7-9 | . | TGTGCCAGCAGCTGGACGGGGAGGGAGACCCAGTACTTC | CASSWTGRETQYF
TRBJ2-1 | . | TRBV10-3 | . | TGTGCCACCACGGACAGTTACAATGAGCAGTTCTTC | CATTDSYNEQFF
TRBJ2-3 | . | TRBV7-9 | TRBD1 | TGTGCCAGCAGCCCGGGACAGGGGGGTGATACGCAGTATTTT | CASSPGQGGDTQYF
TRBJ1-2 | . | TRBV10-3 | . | TGTGCCATCAGTGAGGGTTCCCAGGGGAACTATGGCTACACCTTC | CAISEGSQGNYGYTF
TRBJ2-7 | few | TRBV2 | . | TGTGCCAGCAGTGATGCCGGCAGCTCGAGGTGGAGCGAGCAGTACTTC | CASSDAGSSRWSEQYF
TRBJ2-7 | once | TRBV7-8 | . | TGTGCCAGCAGCACCCCCAGGGTATCTGACTACGAGCAGTACTTC | CASSTPRVSDYEQYF
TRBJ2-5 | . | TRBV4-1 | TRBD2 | TGCGCCAGCAGCCAAGCGGAACTAGCGGCGGCGCGAGGGGCCCAGTACTTC | CASSQAELAAARGAQYF
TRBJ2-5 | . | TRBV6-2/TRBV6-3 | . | TGTGCCAGCAGCAGGGACTACCAAGAGACCCAGTACTTC | CASSRDYQETQYF
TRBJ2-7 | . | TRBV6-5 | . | TGTGCCAGCAATTCGATTGGCACCTCCTACGAGCAGTACTTC | CASNSIGTSYEQYF
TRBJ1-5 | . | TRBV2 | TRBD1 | TGTGCCAGCAACCCGGACAGGGTTCAGCCCCAGCATTTT | CASNPDRVQPQHF
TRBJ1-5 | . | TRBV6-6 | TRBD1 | TGTGCCAGCAGGGATACAGGGGGGAGTCAGCCCCAGCATTTT | CASRDTGGSQPQHF
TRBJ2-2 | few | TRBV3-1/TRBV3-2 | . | TGTGCCACCACAGCCTTTTTGAACACCGGGGAGCTGTTTTTT | CATTAFLNTGELFF
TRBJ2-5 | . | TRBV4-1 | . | TGCGCCAGCAGCCAAGCTAGCGGGGACAGGGAGACCCAGTACTTC | CASSQASGDRETQYF
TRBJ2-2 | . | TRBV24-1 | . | TGTGCCACCGAGACAGCCAACGCGAACACCGGGGAGCTGTTTTTT | CATETANANTGELFF
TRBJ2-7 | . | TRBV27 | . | TGTGCCAGCAGTTTAGCCGGGGATGACTACGAGCAGTACTTC | CASSLAGDDYEQYF
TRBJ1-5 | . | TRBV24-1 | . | TGTGCCACCAGTGATCTAACAGGGCCCCAGCATTTT | CATSDLTGPQHF
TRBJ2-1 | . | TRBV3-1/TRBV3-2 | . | TGTGCCAGCAGCCCAGAGGTGAGAAATGAGCAGTTCTTC | CASSPEVRNEQFF
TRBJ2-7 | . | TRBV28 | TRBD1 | TGTGCCAGCCGGACAGGGAATCCCTACGAGCAGTACTTC | CASRTGNPYEQYF
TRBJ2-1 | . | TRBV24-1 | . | TGTGCCACCAGTGACGCCGGACGGAGGGATGAGCAGTTCTTC | CATSDAGRRDEQFF
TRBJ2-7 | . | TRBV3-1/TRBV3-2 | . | TGTGCCAGCAGCTACCTACCGGGGGGCACCTACGAGCAGTACTTC | CASSYLPGGTYEQYF
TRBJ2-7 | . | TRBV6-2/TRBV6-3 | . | TGTGCCAGCAGTAGGCTGGACAGCTCCTACGAGCAGTACTTC | CASSRLDSSYEQYF
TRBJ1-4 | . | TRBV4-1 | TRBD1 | TGCGCCAGCAGCCAAGAGGTTCGGGACAGTAAAAAACTGTTTTTT | CASSQEVRDSKKLFF
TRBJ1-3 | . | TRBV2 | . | TGTGCCAGCAGTGGAGGGCAAGTTAACACCATATATTTT | CASSGGQVNTIYF